The text below deals with one TCR beta chain. No antigen is known for it. This record belongs to a study of a mutant IDH1 vaccine in newly diagnosed glioma. Germline CDR1 reads MGHRA; CDR2 reads YSYEKL. V shed 6 bases and J 0 bases; nucleotides not matched to a gene: 8. CDR3 length: 17 residues. Sequencing used immunoSEQ multiplex PCR; TCRdb keeps in-frame clones, though not all of them. The sample lists tens of thousands of clones, roughly 84% seen once, with about 4% in the top ten. Time point given: week 35, safety follow-up. The vaccine gave 300 ug of a 20-mer mutant IDH1 peptide subcutaneously per dose. Those who donated had recent WHO grade 3 or 4 IDH1-mutant, ATRX-lost astrocytomas.

This clonotype was sampled from a man aged 30 to 39 with glioma. Specimen: PBMCs, collected from a glioma patient whose treatment included an IDH1 peptide vaccine. The chain is built from TRBV4-1 and TRBJ1-1; 12 nucleotides line up with TRBD1. The CDR3 sequence is CASRGDRGQFMNTEAFF. The DNA of the CDR3 is TGCGCCAGCAGGGGGGACAGGGGGCAGTTTATGAACACTGAAGCTTTCTTT.